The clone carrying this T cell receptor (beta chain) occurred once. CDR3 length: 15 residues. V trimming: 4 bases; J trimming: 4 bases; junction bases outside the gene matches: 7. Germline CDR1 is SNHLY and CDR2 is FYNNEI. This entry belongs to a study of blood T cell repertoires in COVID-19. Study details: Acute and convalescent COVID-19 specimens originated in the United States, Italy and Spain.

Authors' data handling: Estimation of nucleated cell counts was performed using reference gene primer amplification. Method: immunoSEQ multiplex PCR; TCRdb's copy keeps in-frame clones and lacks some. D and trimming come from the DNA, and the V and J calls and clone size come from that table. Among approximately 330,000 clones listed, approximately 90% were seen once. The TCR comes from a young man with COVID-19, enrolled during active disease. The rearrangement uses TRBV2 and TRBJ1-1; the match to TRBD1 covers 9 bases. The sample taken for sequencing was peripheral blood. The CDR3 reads CASSGRQGDSTEAFF. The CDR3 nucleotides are TGTGCCAGCAGTGGTAGACAGGGGGATAGCACTGAAGCTTTCTTT.